A selection of T cell receptor beta chains follows, all from one sample in a study of patients and donors after allogeneic stem cell transplantation. TCRdb fed the RT-PCR reads into MiXCR, producing one record per CDR3 protein. Of about 960,000 distinct CDR3 sequences in the sample, roughly 17% were seen once. What was sequenced was blood, either unsorted or a sorted T cell fraction (not recorded which). The source of these receptors is a human donor who was either an allogeneic HSCT recipient or a stem cell or donor lymphocyte infusion donor (not recorded which). It is not recorded whose cells these are; they may come from a transplant donor. Each CDR3 is given with its conserved first and last residue. D genes are given only for firm matches. Where a row states a size, it is once, few, many or the class of an expanded clone; other rows omit it.

D gene: NA
V gene: TRBV20-1
J gene: TRBJ1-5
clone size: NA
CDR3 DNA: TGCAGTGCTAGGATTGGAACAGCTAAACCGAATGGGCCCCAGCATTTT
CDR3 protein: CSARIGTAKPNGPQHF

D gene: TRBD2
V gene: TRBV4-2
J gene: TRBJ2-1
clone size: many
CDR3 DNA: TGTGCCAGCAGCCAAGATTCTAGGACTAGCGGGAGGGCCCGGGTGGACAATGAGCAGTTCTTC
CDR3 protein: CASSQDSRTSGRARVDNEQFF

D gene: NA
V gene: TRBV12-3/TRBV12-4
J gene: TRBJ2-2
clone size: many
CDR3 DNA: TGTGCCAGCAGTGCTACAGGGCACGGGGAGCTGTTTTTT
CDR3 protein: CASSATGHGELFF

D gene: NA
V gene: TRBV20-1
J gene: TRBJ1-1
clone size: many
CDR3 DNA: TGCAGTGCTGAGGAGGGCGTCACTGAAGCTTTCTTT
CDR3 protein: CSAEEGVTEAFF

D gene: NA
V gene: TRBV5-1
J gene: TRBJ2-2
clone size: many
CDR3 DNA: TGCGCCAGCAGCTTGGCTGTCAGCGCGAACACCGGGGAGCTGTTTTTT
CDR3 protein: CASSLAVSANTGELFF

D gene: NA
V gene: TRBV12-3/TRBV12-4
J gene: TRBJ1-3
clone size: NA
CDR3 DNA: TGTGCCAGCGACGGGGCTAGTGGAAACACCATATATTTT
CDR3 protein: CASDGASGNTIYF

D gene: NA
V gene: TRBV20-1
J gene: TRBJ2-5
clone size: many
CDR3 DNA: TGCAGTGCTAGACCCGGAGTAGGAGAGACCCAGTACTTC
CDR3 protein: CSARPGVGETQYF

D gene: NA
V gene: TRBV24-1
J gene: TRBJ2-1
clone size: NA
CDR3 DNA: TGTGCCACCAGTGATGCCCTAGCTGAGCAGTTCTTC
CDR3 protein: CATSDALAEQFF

D gene: TRBD2
V gene: TRBV27
J gene: TRBJ2-1
clone size: few
CDR3 DNA: TGTGCCAGCAGTGCCATCCGGACTAGTTTTAACAATGAGCAGTTCTTC
CDR3 protein: CASSAIRTSFNNEQFF

D gene: NA
V gene: TRBV5-6
J gene: TRBJ2-1
clone size: few
CDR3 DNA: TGTGCCAGCAGCTTGATAACACAGAGCATTTACAATGAGCAGTTCTTC
CDR3 protein: CASSLITQSIYNEQFF

D gene: TRBD1
V gene: TRBV4-1
J gene: TRBJ2-2
clone size: NA
CDR3 DNA: TGCGCCAGCAGCCCCCAGGACAGGGGAGGTACCGGGGAGCTGTTTTTT
CDR3 protein: CASSPQDRGGTGELFF

D gene: TRBD1
V gene: TRBV6-1
J gene: TRBJ1-1
clone size: few
CDR3 DNA: TGTGCCAGCACTTCACAGGGGGCGAGCACTGAAGCTTTCTTT
CDR3 protein: CASTSQGASTEAFF

D gene: NA
V gene: TRBV4-2
J gene: TRBJ1-5
clone size: many
CDR3 DNA: TGTGCCAGCAGCCCGGTCCTGGGCAGCAATCAGCCCCAGCATTTT
CDR3 protein: CASSPVLGSNQPQHF

D gene: TRBD1
V gene: TRBV12-3/TRBV12-4
J gene: TRBJ1-4
clone size: NA
CDR3 DNA: TGTGCCAGCAGTTTCGGGACAGGGGATAATGAAAAACTGTTTTTT
CDR3 protein: CASSFGTGDNEKLFF

D gene: NA
V gene: TRBV11-2
J gene: TRBJ1-5
clone size: few
CDR3 DNA: TGTGCCAGCAGCTTAGATGGGGCAGGCCCCGGGCCCCAGCATTTT
CDR3 protein: CASSLDGAGPGPQHF

D gene: TRBD1
V gene: TRBV12-3/TRBV12-4
J gene: TRBJ2-2
clone size: many
CDR3 DNA: TGTGCCAGCAGTTTACCCCGTGGATCGCAGGGGGCCGGGGAGCTGTTTTTT
CDR3 protein: CASSLPRGSQGAGELFF

D gene: NA
V gene: TRBV20-1
J gene: TRBJ2-1
clone size: few
CDR3 DNA: TGCAGTGCTAGACTAGTTTGGGATGAGCAGTTCTTC
CDR3 protein: CSARLVWDEQFF

D gene: TRBD2
V gene: TRBV6-1
J gene: TRBJ2-7
clone size: NA
CDR3 DNA: TGTGCCGCTTCCCCGGGGATAGCGGGCTCCTACGAGCAGTACTTC
CDR3 protein: CAASPGIAGSYEQYF

D gene: NA
V gene: TRBV12-3/TRBV12-4
J gene: TRBJ2-3
clone size: many
CDR3 DNA: TGTGCCAGCTGCATTGATTCCCGGCCAGATACGCAGTATTTT
CDR3 protein: CASCIDSRPDTQYF

D gene: TRBD1
V gene: TRBV29-1
J gene: TRBJ2-7
clone size: few
CDR3 DNA: TGCAGCGTTGAAAAGACAGGGGCCTACGAGCAGTACTTC
CDR3 protein: CSVEKTGAYEQYF

D gene: NA
V gene: TRBV29-1
J gene: TRBJ2-2
clone size: many
CDR3 DNA: TGCAGCGCTACGGGTGCCGGTGGGTTCGGCGGGGAGCTGTTTTTT
CDR3 protein: CSATGAGGFGGELFF

D gene: TRBD1
V gene: TRBV24-1
J gene: TRBJ2-1
clone size: few
CDR3 DNA: TGTGCCACCAGTGGGCCGGGACAGTCCTACAATGAGCAGTTCTTC
CDR3 protein: CATSGPGQSYNEQFF

D gene: TRBD1
V gene: TRBV4-2
J gene: TRBJ1-2
clone size: few
CDR3 DNA: TGTGCCACCCTGGGACAGGGGGACTATGGCTACACCTTC
CDR3 protein: CATLGQGDYGYTF

D gene: TRBD2
V gene: TRBV6-5
J gene: TRBJ2-3
clone size: few
CDR3 DNA: TGTGCCAGCAGTTCAAGACTAGCGGGAGGGCCACATACGCAGTATTTT
CDR3 protein: CASSSRLAGGPHTQYF

D gene: TRBD1
V gene: TRBV3-1
J gene: TRBJ1-2
clone size: many
CDR3 DNA: TGTGCCAGCAGCCAGGACAGGGTCTATGGCTACACCTTC
CDR3 protein: CASSQDRVYGYTF

D gene: NA
V gene: TRBV12-3/TRBV12-4
J gene: TRBJ2-7
clone size: many
CDR3 DNA: TGTGCCAGCAGTTTAGCGGCGGGCGAGCAGTACTTC
CDR3 protein: CASSLAAGEQYF

D gene: NA
V gene: TRBV2
J gene: TRBJ1-4
clone size: few
CDR3 DNA: TGTGCCAGCAGTGAAATCAGGGCAAATAATGAAAAACTGTTTTTT
CDR3 protein: CASSEIRANNEKLFF

D gene: NA
V gene: TRBV6-2/TRBV6-3
J gene: TRBJ2-7
clone size: few
CDR3 DNA: TGTGCCACGATAAAGGACAGTCTCAGCTCCTACGAGCAGTACTTC
CDR3 protein: CATIKDSLSSYEQYF

D gene: NA
V gene: TRBV4-1
J gene: TRBJ2-7
clone size: NA
CDR3 DNA: TGCGCCAGCAGCCAAGCAGGACATACCTACGAGCAGTACTTC
CDR3 protein: CASSQAGHTYEQYF

D gene: NA
V gene: TRBV5-1
J gene: TRBJ2-5
clone size: NA
CDR3 DNA: TGCGCCAGCAACTTAATGGGGGTCCTGGGCCAAGAGACCCAGTACTTC
CDR3 protein: CASNLMGVLGQETQYF

D gene: TRBD2
V gene: TRBV5-1
J gene: TRBJ2-2
clone size: few
CDR3 DNA: TGCGCCAGCAGCCCGGGACTAGCAGATGCCGGGGAGCTGTTTTTT
CDR3 protein: CASSPGLADAGELFF

D gene: TRBD1
V gene: TRBV6-5
J gene: TRBJ1-1
clone size: few
CDR3 DNA: TGTGCCAGCAGTTACTCGGACAGGGTGACCACTGAAGCTTTCTTT
CDR3 protein: CASSYSDRVTTEAFF

D gene: NA
V gene: TRBV20-1
J gene: TRBJ2-3
clone size: few
CDR3 DNA: TGCAGTGCTAGAGCCCTCCGCCCGAATCTTCCGGGGACAGATACGCAGTATTTT
CDR3 protein: CSARALRPNLPGTDTQYF

D gene: TRBD2
V gene: TRBV24-1
J gene: TRBJ2-1
clone size: few
CDR3 DNA: TGTGCCACCAGTGACCGGACTAGCAGCGATGAGCAGTTCTTC
CDR3 protein: CATSDRTSSDEQFF

D gene: NA
V gene: TRBV6-2/TRBV6-3
J gene: TRBJ1-6
clone size: once
CDR3 DNA: TGTGCCAGCAGTTACGAAGGGGCCTATAATTCACCCCTCCACTTT
CDR3 protein: CASSYEGAYNSPLHF

D gene: TRBD2
V gene: TRBV12-3/TRBV12-4
J gene: TRBJ2-1
clone size: NA
CDR3 DNA: TGTGCCAGCAGTGACACTTGGACTAGCTCCTACAATGAGCAGTTCTTC
CDR3 protein: CASSDTWTSSYNEQFF

D gene: TRBD2
V gene: TRBV9
J gene: TRBJ2-3
clone size: once
CDR3 DNA: TGTGCCAGCAGCCATCCGGGGGGGGACTACGGAGATACGCAGTATTTT
CDR3 protein: CASSHPGGDYGDTQYF

D gene: TRBD2
V gene: TRBV3-1
J gene: TRBJ2-1
clone size: few
CDR3 DNA: TGTGCCAGCAGCCAGAGCGGGGACAATGAGCAGTTCTTC
CDR3 protein: CASSQSGDNEQFF

D gene: TRBD1
V gene: TRBV5-4
J gene: TRBJ2-1
clone size: NA
CDR3 DNA: TGTGCCAGCAGACCCGGGACAGGGGGTTTCAATGAGCAGTTCTTC
CDR3 protein: CASRPGTGGFNEQFF

D gene: NA
V gene: TRBV14
J gene: TRBJ1-3
clone size: NA
CDR3 DNA: TGTGCCAGCAGCATGGGACCTGGAAACACCATATATTTT
CDR3 protein: CASSMGPGNTIYF

D gene: TRBD2
V gene: TRBV6-1
J gene: TRBJ2-2
clone size: few
CDR3 DNA: TGTGCCAGCAGTGCTATAAGTAGGCTAGCGGGAGAATCGGAGCTGTTTTTT
CDR3 protein: CASSAISRLAGESELFF

D gene: TRBD2
V gene: TRBV11-2
J gene: TRBJ2-1
clone size: few
CDR3 DNA: TGTGCCAGCAGCCCAGGGCGGCGGGAGGGCTTCAATGAGCAGTTCTTC
CDR3 protein: CASSPGRREGFNEQFF

D gene: NA
V gene: TRBV5-1
J gene: TRBJ1-4
clone size: few
CDR3 DNA: TGCGCCAGCAGCTTACAGGACCGCCGGGAAAAACTGTTTTTT
CDR3 protein: CASSLQDRREKLFF

D gene: NA
V gene: TRBV20-1
J gene: TRBJ1-5
clone size: NA
CDR3 DNA: TGCAGTGCTAGGGACAGTAAAGGAGGACAGCCCCAGCATTTT
CDR3 protein: CSARDSKGGQPQHF

D gene: TRBD1
V gene: TRBV6-1
J gene: TRBJ2-3
clone size: NA
CDR3 DNA: TGTGCCAGCAGGATATACGGACAGGGGGCGCGATCCCGCACAGATACGCAGTATTTT
CDR3 protein: CASRIYGQGARSRTDTQYF

D gene: NA
V gene: TRBV12-3/TRBV12-4
J gene: TRBJ1-1
clone size: NA
CDR3 DNA: TGTGCCAGCAGTTTGCGTCCAGGGATGGACACTGAAGCTTTCTTT
CDR3 protein: CASSLRPGMDTEAFF

D gene: NA
V gene: TRBV6-1
J gene: TRBJ2-2
clone size: few
CDR3 DNA: TGTGCCAGCAGTGATGCGGTCGGGTGGGAGCTGTTTTTT
CDR3 protein: CASSDAVGWELFF

D gene: TRBD1
V gene: TRBV18
J gene: TRBJ2-1
clone size: NA
CDR3 DNA: TGTGCCAGCTCACCTTACACAGGGGTGTCCTACAATGAGCAGTTCTTC
CDR3 protein: CASSPYTGVSYNEQFF

D gene: NA
V gene: TRBV5-1
J gene: TRBJ2-7
clone size: NA
CDR3 DNA: TGCGCCAGCAGCTTGAAGTTCAGGGATTCTAGCTACGAGCAGTACTTC
CDR3 protein: CASSLKFRDSSYEQYF

D gene: TRBD2
V gene: TRBV12-5
J gene: TRBJ2-5
clone size: NA
CDR3 DNA: TGTGCTAGTGGTTTGGGGATAGCGGGAGCAGAGACCCAGTACTTC
CDR3 protein: CASGLGIAGAETQYF

D gene: NA
V gene: TRBV5-1
J gene: TRBJ2-6
clone size: NA
CDR3 DNA: TGCGCCAGCAGCTTGCCCAGGCTTGGGGCCAACGTCCTGACTTTC
CDR3 protein: CASSLPRLGANVLTF